These T cell receptor beta chains were read from a single sample in a study of OX40 agonist ivuxolimab in advanced cancers. This table comes from immunoSEQ multiplex PCR, and its TCRdb copy is limited to in-frame clones, with some not included. The sample has about 38,000 clones; over 80% are singletons. Sample: CD4+ or CD8+ T cells sorted from blood, taken in a trial of the OX40 agonist ivuxolimab. These receptors were obtained from an adult with an advanced solid tumor such as melanoma, head and neck, liver or kidney cancer. The CDR3 runs from the conserved cysteine through the conserved F or W. A D gene is named only where the DNA matches it firmly. Clone size is not always given. Where it is, it says once, few, many or a class for expanded clones.

clone size: NA
V gene: TRBV29-1
J gene: TRBJ2-1
D gene: NA
CDR3 DNA: TGCAGCGTTGATGGAGGGGCGGGCGGGGCCTACAATGAGCAGTTCTTC
CDR3 protein: CSVDGGAGGAYNEQFF

clone size: once
V gene: TRBV6-5
J gene: TRBJ2-4
D gene: NA
CDR3 DNA: TGTGCCAGCAGTTACTCGATCGGGACCAGGGTTCAGTACTTC
CDR3 protein: CASSYSIGTRVQYF

clone size: NA
V gene: TRBV7-9
J gene: TRBJ2-1
D gene: NA
CDR3 DNA: TGTGCCAGCAGCCTACTAGAATATGAGCAGTTCTTC
CDR3 protein: CASSLLEYEQFF

clone size: NA
V gene: TRBV6-1
J gene: TRBJ2-1
D gene: NA
CDR3 DNA: TGTGCCAGCAGCTCAGGACAGATCAATGAGCAGTTCTTC
CDR3 protein: CASSSGQINEQFF

clone size: NA
V gene: TRBV18
J gene: TRBJ1-1
D gene: TRBD1
CDR3 DNA: TGTGCCAGCTCACCACCGGGGACAGGGGCTGAAGCTTTCTTT
CDR3 protein: CASSPPGTGAEAFF

clone size: NA
V gene: TRBV14
J gene: TRBJ2-1
D gene: TRBD2
CDR3 DNA: TGTGCCAGCAGCGAAGAGGGACTACTATACAATGAGCAGTTCTTC
CDR3 protein: CASSEEGLLYNEQFF

clone size: NA
V gene: TRBV19
J gene: TRBJ2-3
D gene: NA
CDR3 DNA: TGTGCCAGTAGTATACAGGTTACCCCAGATACGCAGTATTTT
CDR3 protein: CASSIQVTPDTQYF

clone size: NA
V gene: TRBV28
J gene: TRBJ2-7
D gene: TRBD2
CDR3 DNA: TGTGCCAGCTCGGGGGGGGACTATACCTACGAGCAGTACTTC
CDR3 protein: CASSGGDYTYEQYF

clone size: NA
V gene: TRBV18
J gene: TRBJ2-7
D gene: NA
CDR3 DNA: TGTGCCAGCTCACCACTTACCCAGGCCCCCAATGAGCAGTACTTC
CDR3 protein: CASSPLTQAPNEQYF

clone size: NA
V gene: TRBV6-5
J gene: TRBJ1-1
D gene: NA
CDR3 DNA: TGTGCCAGCAAGTGGAGGGGGGGTAACACTGAAGCTTTCTTT
CDR3 protein: CASKWRGGNTEAFF